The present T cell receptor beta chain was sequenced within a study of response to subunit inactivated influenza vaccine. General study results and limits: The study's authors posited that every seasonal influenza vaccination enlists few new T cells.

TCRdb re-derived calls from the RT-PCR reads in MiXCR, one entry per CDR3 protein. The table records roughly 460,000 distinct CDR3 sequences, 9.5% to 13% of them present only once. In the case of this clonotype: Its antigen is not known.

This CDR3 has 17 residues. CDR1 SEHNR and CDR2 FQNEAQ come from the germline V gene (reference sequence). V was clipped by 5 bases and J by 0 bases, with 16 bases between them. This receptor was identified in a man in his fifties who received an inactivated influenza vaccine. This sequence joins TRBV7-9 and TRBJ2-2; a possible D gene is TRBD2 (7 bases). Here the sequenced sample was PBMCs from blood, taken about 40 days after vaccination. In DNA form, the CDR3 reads TGTGCCAGCAGCCCCTGGACGGGGGGCCCGAACACCGGGGAGCTGTTTTTT. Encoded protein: CASSPWTGGPNTGELFF.